This T cell receptor beta chain was documented in a study of OX40 agonist ivuxolimab in advanced cancers. On the study more broadly: People in dose escalation had one of these cancers: hepatocellular carcinoma, melanoma, renal cell or head and neck cancer. Enrollees could have had prior anti-PD-1, anti-PD-L1 or anti-CTLA-4 therapy, which approximately 38% had received.

This clone came up once. Sequencing was performed with immunoSEQ multiplex PCR; in TCRdb, only in-frame clones are kept and a portion is missing. In the table there are some 77,000 clones, 70% to 90% of which are singletons. CDR1 and CDR2 from the germline V gene are SGHVS and FNYEAQ. J lost 0 bases, V lost 5 bases, and 7 bases had no gene match. The CDR3 extends over 16 amino acids. The TCR was taken from an adult with an advanced solid tumor such as melanoma, head and neck, liver or kidney cancer. The chain employs TRBV7-6 and TRBJ2-3; TRBD2 agrees at 8 bases. The sequencing used CD4+ or CD8+ T cells sorted from blood, collected in a trial of the OX40 agonist ivuxolimab. The CDR3 reads CASSGIAGSSTDTQYF. The CDR3 nucleotides are TGTGCCAGCAGCGGTATAGCGGGGTCTAGCACAGATACGCAGTATTTT.